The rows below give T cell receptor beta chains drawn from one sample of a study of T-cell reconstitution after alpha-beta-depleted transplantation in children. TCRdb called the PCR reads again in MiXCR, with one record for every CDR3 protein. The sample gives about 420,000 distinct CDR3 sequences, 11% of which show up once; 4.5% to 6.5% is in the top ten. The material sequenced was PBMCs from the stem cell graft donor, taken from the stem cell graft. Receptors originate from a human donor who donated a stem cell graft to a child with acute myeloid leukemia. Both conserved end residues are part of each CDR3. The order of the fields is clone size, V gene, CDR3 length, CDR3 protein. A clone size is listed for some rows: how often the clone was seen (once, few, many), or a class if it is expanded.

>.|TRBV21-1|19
CASSKGLVQGASGGNVLTF
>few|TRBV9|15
CATGSPIGHQETQYF
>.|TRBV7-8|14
CASSPTGVHYPQHF
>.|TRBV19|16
CASSARPGPTNYGYTF
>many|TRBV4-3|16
CASSQATGTGVNEQFF
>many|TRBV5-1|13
CASSLVGEETQYF
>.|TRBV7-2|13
CASSRAQQETQYF
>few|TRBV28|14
CASSLPSWGEKLFF
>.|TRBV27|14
CASSKGQGGSPLHF
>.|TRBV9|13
CASSVKPLNEQFF
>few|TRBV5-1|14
CASSLEGEFETQYF
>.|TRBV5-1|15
CASGIGKPANTEAFF
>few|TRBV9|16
CASSLPRATAGNTIYF
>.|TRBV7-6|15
CASSLMGPGSDEAFF
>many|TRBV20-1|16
CSARGTSGTITDTQYF
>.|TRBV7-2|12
CASSSALRELFF
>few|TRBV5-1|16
CASSLGTGAGDTEAFF
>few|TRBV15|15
CATSSPGTGGDTQYF
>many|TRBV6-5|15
CASRRLAGGSGTQYF